The clone carrying this T cell receptor (beta chain) has at least ten counts. What it binds is not known. The sample comes from a study of T-cell memory formation after mild COVID-19. Study findings and constraints: Largely, contracting CD4+ clones fell within CM and EM, and contracting CD8+ clones within EMRA. Several responding clones turned up in pre-infection memory, indicating that cross-reactive memory may have taken part. From day 15 to 85, contracting clones were balanced between CD4 and CD8, whereas later expanders leaned toward CD4+.

TCRdb ran MiXCR on the 5' RACE reads and lists one entry per CDR3 protein. The sample lists about 38,000 distinct CDR3 sequences; over 10% were seen once. J was trimmed by 4 bases and V by 4 bases; bases with no gene match: 2. This CDR3 is built from 13 residues. Germline CDR1 SGHRS, CDR2 YFSETQ. The receptor comes from a man in his late teens or twenties who had mild COVID-19 (a few samples of this study predate the infection). Cell type and time point are not known. The V and J genes are TRBV5-1 and TRBJ1-2, with 9 positions matching TRBD1. The sample consisted of PBMCs or a T cell subset sorted from them (not recorded which). CDR3 nucleotides: TGCGCCAGCAGCATGACAGGGGGCTATGGCTACACCTTC. Amino acids: CASSMTGGYGYTF.